What follows describes a single TCR beta chain. Its target is not known. The donors, all healthy, were Caucasians living in Russia, aged roughly 6 to 100. Extractions gave at least 5.5 micrograms of total RNA per sample. Combining a sample-barcoded 5' primer with a J-beta primer mix, a second PCR ran for roughly 6 to 12 cycles. TCRdb used MiXCR to reprocess the 5' RACE reads, holding one entry per CDR3 protein. The table records around 1,600,000 distinct CDR3 sequences, less than 45% of them present only once. Germline values: CDR1 SGHVS, CDR2 FNYEAQ. The CDR3 extends over 15 amino acids. Trimming took 5 bases from V and 4 from J; bases not matched to a gene: 8. The sample originates from a study of blood T cells in healthy people across ages. Study conclusions and caveats: Donors of long life had a larger count of naive CD4+ cells and greater diversity than aged donors.

V usage is TRBV7-6 and J usage is TRBJ2-7; 10 bases agree with TRBD1. The clonotype originates from a woman aged 18-29 years in good health. Source material: blood. CDR3 protein: CASSPPRDRGYEQYF. The CDR3 DNA follows: TGTGCCAGCAGCCCCCCCCGGGACAGGGGTTACGAGCAGTACTTC.